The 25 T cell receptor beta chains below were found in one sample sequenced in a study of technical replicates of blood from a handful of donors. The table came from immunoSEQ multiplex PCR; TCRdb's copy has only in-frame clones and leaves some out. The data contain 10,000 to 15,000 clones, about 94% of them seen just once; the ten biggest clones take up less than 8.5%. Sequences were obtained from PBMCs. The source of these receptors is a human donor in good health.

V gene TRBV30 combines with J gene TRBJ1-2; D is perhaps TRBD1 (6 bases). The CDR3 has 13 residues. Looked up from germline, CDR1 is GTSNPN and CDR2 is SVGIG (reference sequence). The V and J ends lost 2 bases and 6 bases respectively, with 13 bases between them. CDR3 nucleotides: TGTGCCTGGAGTACACAGGGTGTACATGGCTACACCTTC. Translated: CAWSTQGVHGYTF.

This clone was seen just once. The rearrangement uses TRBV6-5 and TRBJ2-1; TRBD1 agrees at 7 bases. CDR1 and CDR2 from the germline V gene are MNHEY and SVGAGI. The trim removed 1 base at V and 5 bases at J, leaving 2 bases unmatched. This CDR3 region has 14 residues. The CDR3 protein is CASSYYGQDNEQFF. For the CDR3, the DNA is TGTGCCAGCAGTTACTACGGACAGGACAATGAGCAGTTCTTC.

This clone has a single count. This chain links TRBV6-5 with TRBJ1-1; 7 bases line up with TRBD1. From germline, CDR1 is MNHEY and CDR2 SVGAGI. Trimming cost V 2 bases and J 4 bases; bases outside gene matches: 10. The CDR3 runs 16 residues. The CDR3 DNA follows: TGTGCCAGCAGTTACGCCAGGGACAGTGGCTCCACTGAAGCTTTCTTT. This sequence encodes CASSYARDSGSTEAFF.

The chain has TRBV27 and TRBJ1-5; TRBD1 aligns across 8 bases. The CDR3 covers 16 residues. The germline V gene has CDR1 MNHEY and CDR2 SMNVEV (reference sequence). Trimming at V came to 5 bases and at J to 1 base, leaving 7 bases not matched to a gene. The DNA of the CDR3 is TGTGCCAGCAGTCCCCAGGGGGCAGGGAGCAATCAGCCCCAGCATTTT. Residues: CASSPQGAGSNQPQHF.

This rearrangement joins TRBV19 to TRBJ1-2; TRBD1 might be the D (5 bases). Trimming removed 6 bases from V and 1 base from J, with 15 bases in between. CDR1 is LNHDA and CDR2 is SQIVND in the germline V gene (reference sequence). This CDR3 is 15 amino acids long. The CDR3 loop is CASSTRPTDNYGYTF. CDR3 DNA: TGTGCCAGTAGCACCCGACCGACAGATAACTATGGCTACACCTTC. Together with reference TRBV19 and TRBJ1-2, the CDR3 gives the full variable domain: DGGITQSPKYLFRKEGQNVTLSCEQNLNHDAMYWYRQDPGQGLRLIYYSQIVNDFQKGDIAEGYSVSREKKESFPLTVTSAQKNPTAFYLCASSTRPTDNYGYTFGSGTRLTVV.

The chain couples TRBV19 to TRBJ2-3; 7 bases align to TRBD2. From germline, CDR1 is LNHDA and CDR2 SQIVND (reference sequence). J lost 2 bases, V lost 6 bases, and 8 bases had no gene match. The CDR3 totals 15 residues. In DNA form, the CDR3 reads TGTGCCAGTAGCTCGGTAGCGGGCCCCACAGATACGCAGTATTTT. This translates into CASSSVAGPTDTQYF. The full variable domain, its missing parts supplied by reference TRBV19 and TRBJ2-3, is DGGITQSPKYLFRKEGQNVTLSCEQNLNHDAMYWYRQDPGQGLRLIYYSQIVNDFQKGDIAEGYSVSREKKESFPLTVTSAQKNPTAFYLCASSSVAGPTDTQYFGPGTRLTVL.

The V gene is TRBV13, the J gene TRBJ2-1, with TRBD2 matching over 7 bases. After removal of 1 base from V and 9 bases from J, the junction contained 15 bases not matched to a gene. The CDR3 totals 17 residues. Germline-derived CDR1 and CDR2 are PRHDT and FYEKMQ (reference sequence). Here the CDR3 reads CASSLALYPGGQSEQFF. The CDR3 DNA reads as TGTGCCAGCAGCTTAGCGCTGTATCCGGGAGGCCAGAGTGAGCAGTTCTTC.

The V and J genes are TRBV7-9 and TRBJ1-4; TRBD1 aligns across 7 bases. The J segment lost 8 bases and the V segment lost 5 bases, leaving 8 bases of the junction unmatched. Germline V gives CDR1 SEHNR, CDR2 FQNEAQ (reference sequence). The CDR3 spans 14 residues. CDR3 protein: CASSRDSRGEKLFF. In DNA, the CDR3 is TGTGCCAGCAGCCGGGACAGTCGAGGGGAAAAACTGTTTTTT.

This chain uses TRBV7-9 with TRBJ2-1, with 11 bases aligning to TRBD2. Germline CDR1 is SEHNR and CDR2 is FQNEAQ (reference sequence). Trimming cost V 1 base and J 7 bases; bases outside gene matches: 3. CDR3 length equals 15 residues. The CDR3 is CASSLGASGRNEQFF. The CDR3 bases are TGTGCCAGCAGCTTAGGGGCTAGCGGGAGGAATGAGCAGTTCTTC.

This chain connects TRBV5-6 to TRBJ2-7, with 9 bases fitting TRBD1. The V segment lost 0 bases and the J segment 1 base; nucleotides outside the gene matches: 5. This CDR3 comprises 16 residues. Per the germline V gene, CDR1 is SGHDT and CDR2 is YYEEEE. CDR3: CASSLVRDRESYEQYF. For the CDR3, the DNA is TGTGCCAGCAGCTTGGTTCGGGACAGGGAGTCCTACGAGCAGTACTTC.

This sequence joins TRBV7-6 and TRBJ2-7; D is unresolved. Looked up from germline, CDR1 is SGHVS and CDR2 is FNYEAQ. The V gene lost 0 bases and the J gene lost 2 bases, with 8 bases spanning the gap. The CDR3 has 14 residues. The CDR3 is CASSLAREAYEQYF. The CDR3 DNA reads TGTGCCAGCAGCTTAGCGAGAGAAGCCTACGAGCAGTACTTC. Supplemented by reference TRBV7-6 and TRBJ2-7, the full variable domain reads GAGVSQSPRYKVTKRGQDVALRCDPISGHVSLYWYRQALGQGPEFLTYFNYEAQQDKSGLPNDRFSAERPEGSISTLTIQRTEQRDSAMYRCASSLAREAYEQYFGPGTRLTVT.

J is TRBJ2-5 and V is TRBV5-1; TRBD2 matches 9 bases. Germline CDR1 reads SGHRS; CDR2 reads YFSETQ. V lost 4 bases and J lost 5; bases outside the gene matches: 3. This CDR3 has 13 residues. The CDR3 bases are TGCGCCAGCAGCCTAGCGGGATACGAGACCCAGTACTTC. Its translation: CASSLAGYETQYF.

The chain's CDR3 is CASSEEWASGGETQYF. CDR3 in DNA: TGTGCCAGCAGTGAAGAGTGGGCTAGCGGAGGCGAGACCCAGTACTTC. The rearrangement joins TRBV2 to TRBJ2-5; 7 bases are shared with TRBD2. Germline V gene lookup returns CDR1 SNHLY and CDR2 FYNNEI. Trimming took 1 base from V and 5 from J; bases not matched to a gene: 10. The CDR3 runs to 16 residues.

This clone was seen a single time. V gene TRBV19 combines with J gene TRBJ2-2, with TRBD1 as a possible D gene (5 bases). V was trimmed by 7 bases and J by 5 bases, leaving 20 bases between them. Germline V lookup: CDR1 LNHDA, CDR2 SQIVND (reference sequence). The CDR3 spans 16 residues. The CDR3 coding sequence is TGTGCCAGTACTACCTATGCTCCAGGGCCAACCGGGGAGCTGTTTTTT. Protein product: CASTTYAPGPTGELFF.

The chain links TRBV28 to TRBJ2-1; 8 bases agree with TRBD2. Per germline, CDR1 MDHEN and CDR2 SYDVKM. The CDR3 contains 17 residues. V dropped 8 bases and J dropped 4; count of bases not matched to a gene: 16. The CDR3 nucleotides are TGTGCCAGCGCATCTCCGTCAGGACTAGCAATTTACAATGAGCAGTTCTTC. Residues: CASASPSGLAIYNEQFF.

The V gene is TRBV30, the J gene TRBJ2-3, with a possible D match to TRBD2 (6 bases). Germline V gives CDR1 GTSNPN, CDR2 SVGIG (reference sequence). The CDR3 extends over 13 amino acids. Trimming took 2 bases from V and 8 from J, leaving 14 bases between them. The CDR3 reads CAWSKMLEGTQYF. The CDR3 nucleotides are TGTGCCTGGAGTAAAATGTTGGAGGGTACGCAGTATTTT.

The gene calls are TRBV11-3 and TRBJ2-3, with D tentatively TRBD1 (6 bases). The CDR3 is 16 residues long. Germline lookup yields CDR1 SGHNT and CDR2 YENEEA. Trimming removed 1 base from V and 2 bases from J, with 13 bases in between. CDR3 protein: CASSLGRDTFTDTQYF. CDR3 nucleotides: TGTGCCAGCAGCTTAGGCCGGGACACATTCACAGATACGCAGTATTTT.

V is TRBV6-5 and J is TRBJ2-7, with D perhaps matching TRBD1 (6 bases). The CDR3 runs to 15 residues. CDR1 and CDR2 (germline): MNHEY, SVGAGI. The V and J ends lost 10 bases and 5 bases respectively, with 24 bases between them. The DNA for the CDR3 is TGTGCCACCATAAAAAAGCGATCCGGGACAAACGAGCAGTACTTC. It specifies CATIKKRSGTNEQYF.

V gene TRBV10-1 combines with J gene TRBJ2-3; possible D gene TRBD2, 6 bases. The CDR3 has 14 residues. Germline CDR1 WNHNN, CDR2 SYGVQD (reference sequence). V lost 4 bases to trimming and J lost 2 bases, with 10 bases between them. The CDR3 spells CASSVGGNTDTQYF. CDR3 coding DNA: TGCGCCAGCAGTGTAGGCGGGAACACAGATACGCAGTATTTT.

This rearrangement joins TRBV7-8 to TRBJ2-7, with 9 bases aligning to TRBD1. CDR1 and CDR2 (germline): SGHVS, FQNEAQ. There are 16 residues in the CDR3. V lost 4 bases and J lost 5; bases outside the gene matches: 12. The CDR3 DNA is TGTGCCAGCAGCTCGATACAGGGGGCGGTTATCCACGAGCAGTACTTC. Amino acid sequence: CASSSIQGAVIHEQYF.

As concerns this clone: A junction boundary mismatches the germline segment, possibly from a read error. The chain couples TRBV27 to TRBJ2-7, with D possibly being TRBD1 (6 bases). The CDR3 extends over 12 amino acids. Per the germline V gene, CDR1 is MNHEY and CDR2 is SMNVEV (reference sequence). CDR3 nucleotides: TGTGCCAACGGGACATCCTCCTGCGAGCAGTACTTC. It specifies CANGTSSCEQYF.

The CDR3 protein is CASSMTGGLQTQYF. In DNA, the CDR3 is TGTGCCAGTAGTATGACAGGGGGCTTACAGACCCAGTACTTC. This chain joins TRBV19 and TRBJ2-5; TRBD1 agrees at 10 bases. V gave up 3 bases and J gave up 6 bases; unmatched junction bases: 4. Per the germline V gene, CDR1 is LNHDA and CDR2 is SQIVND (reference sequence). This CDR3 contains 14 residues.

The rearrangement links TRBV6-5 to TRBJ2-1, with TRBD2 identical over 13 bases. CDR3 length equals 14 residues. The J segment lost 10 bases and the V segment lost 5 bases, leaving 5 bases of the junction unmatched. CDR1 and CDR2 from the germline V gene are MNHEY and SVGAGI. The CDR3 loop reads CASSPGLAGTEQFF. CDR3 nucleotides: TGTGCCAGCAGTCCGGGACTAGCGGGGACCGAGCAGTTCTTC.

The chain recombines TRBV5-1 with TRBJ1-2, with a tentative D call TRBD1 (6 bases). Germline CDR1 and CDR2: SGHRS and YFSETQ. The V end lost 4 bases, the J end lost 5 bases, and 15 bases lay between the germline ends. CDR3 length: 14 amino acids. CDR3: CASSPTGTGYGYTF. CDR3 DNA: TGCGCCAGCAGCCCGACAGGTACGGGGTATGGCTACACCTTC.

CDR3 amino acids: CASSIVSGGYSYNEQFF. The CDR3 DNA follows: TGTGCCAGTAGTATAGTTTCCGGGGGATACTCCTACAATGAGCAGTTCTTC. The V call is TRBV19, the J call TRBJ2-1; D might be TRBD2 (6 bases). Trimming shortened V by 1 base and J by 0 bases, and 13 bases separated the two germline ends. This CDR3 region has 17 residues. CDR1 and CDR2 from the germline V gene are LNHDA and SQIVND (reference sequence).